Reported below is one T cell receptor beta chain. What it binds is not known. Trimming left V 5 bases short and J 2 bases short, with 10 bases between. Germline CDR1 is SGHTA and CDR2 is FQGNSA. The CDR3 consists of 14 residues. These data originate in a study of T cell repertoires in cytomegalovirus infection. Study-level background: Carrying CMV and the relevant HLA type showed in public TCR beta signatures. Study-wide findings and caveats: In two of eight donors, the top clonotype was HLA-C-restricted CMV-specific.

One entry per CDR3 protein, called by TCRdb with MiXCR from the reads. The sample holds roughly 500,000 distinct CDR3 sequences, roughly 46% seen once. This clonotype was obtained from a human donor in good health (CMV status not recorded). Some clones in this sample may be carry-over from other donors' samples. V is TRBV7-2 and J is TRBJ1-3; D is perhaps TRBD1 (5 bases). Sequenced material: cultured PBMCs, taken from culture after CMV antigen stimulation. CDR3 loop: CASSLRVAGNTIYF. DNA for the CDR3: TGTGCCAGCAGCCTCAGGGTAGCTGGAAACACCATATATTTT. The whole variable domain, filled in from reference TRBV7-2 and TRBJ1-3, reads GAGVSQSPSNKVTEKGKDVELRCDPISGHTALYWYRQSLGQGLEFLIYFQGNSAPDKSGLPSDRFSAERTGGSVSTLTIQRTQQEDSAVYLCASSLRVAGNTIYFGEGSWLTVV.